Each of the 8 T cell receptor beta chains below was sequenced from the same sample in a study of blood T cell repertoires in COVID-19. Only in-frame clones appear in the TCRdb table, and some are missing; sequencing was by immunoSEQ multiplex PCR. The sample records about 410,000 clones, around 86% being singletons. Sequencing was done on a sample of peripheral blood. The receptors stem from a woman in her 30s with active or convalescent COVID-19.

The DNA of the CDR3 is TGTGCCAGCAGCGCCTCAGGGGGCGCGTCCTACAATGAGCAGTTCTTC. Translating gives CASSASGGASYNEQFF. The rearrangement uses TRBV11-2 and TRBJ2-1, with TRBD1 identical over 8 bases. The V and J ends lost 5 bases and 1 base, in that order; junction bases with no gene match: 7. The CDR3 is 16 residues long. Germline V CDR1 and CDR2: SGHAT, FQNNGV.

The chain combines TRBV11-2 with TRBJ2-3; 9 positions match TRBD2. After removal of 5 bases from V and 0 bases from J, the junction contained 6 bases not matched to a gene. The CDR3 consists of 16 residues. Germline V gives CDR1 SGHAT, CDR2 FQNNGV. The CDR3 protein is CASSKRLAASTDTQYF. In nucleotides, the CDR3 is TGTGCCAGCAGCAAGAGACTAGCGGCGAGCACAGATACGCAGTATTTT. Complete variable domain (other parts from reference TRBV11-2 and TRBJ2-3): EAGVAQSPRYKIIEKRQSVAFWCNPISGHATLYWYQQILGQGPKLLIQFQNNGVVDDSQLPKDRFSAERLKGVDSTLKIQPAKLEDSAVYLCASSKRLAASTDTQYFGPGTRLTVL.

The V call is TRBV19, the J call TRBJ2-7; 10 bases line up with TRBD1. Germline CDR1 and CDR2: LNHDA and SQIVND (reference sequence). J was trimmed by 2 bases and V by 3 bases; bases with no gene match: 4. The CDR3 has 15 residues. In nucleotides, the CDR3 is TGTGCCAGTAGTATTTCCGGGACAGGGGCCTACGAGCAGTACTTC. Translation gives CASSISGTGAYEQYF.

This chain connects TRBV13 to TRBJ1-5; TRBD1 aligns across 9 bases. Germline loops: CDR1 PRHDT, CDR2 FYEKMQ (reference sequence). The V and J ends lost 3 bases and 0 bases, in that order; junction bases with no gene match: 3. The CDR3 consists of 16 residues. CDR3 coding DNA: TGTGCCAGCAGCTTGAGACAGGGGGATAGCAATCAGCCCCAGCATTTT. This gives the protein CASSLRQGDSNQPQHF. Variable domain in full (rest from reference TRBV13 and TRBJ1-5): AAGVIQSPRHLIKEKRETATLKCYPIPRHDTVYWYQQGPGQDPQFLISFYEKMQSDKGSIPDRFSAQQFSDYHSELNMSSLELGDSALYFCASSLRQGDSNQPQHFGDGTRLSIL.

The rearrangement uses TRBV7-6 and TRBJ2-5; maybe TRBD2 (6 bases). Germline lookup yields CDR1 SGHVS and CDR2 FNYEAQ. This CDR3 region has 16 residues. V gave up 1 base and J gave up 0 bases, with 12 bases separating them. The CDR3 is CASSLEASEHQETQYF. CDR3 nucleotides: TGTGCCAGCAGCTTAGAGGCTAGCGAGCACCAAGAGACCCAGTACTTC. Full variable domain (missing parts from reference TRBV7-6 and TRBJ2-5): GAGVSQSPRYKVTKRGQDVALRCDPISGHVSLYWYRQALGQGPEFLTYFNYEAQQDKSGLPNDRFSAERPEGSISTLTIQRTEQRDSAMYRCASSLEASEHQETQYFGPGTRLLVL.

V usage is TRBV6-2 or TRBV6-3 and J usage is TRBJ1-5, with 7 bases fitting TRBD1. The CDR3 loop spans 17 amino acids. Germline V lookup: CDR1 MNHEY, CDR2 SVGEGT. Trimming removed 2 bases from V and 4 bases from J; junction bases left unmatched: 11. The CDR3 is CASSYGNRGSVNQPQHF. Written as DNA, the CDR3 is TGTGCCAGCAGTTACGGGAACAGGGGTTCCGTAAATCAGCCCCAGCATTTT.

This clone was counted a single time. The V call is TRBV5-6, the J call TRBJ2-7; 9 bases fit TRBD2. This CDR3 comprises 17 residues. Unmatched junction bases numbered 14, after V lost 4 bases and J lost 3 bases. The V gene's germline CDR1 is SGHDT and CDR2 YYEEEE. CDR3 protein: CASSLTVLAGEHYEQYF. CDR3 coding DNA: TGTGCCAGCAGCCTCACCGTACTAGCGGGTGAACACTACGAGCAGTACTTC.

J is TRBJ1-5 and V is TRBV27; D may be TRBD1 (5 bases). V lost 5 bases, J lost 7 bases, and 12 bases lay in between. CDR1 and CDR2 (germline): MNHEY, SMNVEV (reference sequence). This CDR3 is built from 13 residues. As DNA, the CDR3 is TGTGCCAGCAGTCCGCAAACAGGACAGCCCCAGCATTTT. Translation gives CASSPQTGQPQHF.